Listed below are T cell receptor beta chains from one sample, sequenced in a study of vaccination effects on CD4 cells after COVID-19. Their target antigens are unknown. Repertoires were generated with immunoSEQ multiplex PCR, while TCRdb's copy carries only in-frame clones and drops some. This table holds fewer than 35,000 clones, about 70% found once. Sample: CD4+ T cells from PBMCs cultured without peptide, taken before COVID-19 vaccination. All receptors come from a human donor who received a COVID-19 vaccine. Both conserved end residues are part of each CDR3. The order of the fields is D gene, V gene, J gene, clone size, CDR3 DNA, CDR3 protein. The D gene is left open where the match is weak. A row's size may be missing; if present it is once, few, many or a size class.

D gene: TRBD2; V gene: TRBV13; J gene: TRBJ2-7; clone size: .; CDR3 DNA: TGTGCCAGCAGCTTACGGGGATTTAGCGGGAGCGTCCGCGAGCAGTACTTC; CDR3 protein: CASSLRGFSGSVREQYF
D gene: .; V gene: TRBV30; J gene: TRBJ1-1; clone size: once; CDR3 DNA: TGTGCCTGGATTAGTTTGACGGCCACAATGAACACTGAAGCTTTCTTT; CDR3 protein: CAWISLTATMNTEAFF
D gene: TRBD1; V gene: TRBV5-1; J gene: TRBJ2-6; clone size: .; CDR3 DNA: TGCGCCAGCAGCCCCAGGACAGGGGGCGCTGGGGCCAACGTCCTGACTTTC; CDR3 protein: CASSPRTGGAGANVLTF
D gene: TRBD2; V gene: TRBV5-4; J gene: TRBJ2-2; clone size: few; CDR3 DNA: TGTGCCAGCAGCTTGCGGCGGGGGAAGGGCACCGGGGAGCTGTTTTTT; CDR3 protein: CASSLRRGKGTGELFF
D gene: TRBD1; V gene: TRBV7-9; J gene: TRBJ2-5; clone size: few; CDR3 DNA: TGTGCCAGCAGCCAAGACAGGGGTGCGGAGACCCAGTACTTC; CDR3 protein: CASSQDRGAETQYF
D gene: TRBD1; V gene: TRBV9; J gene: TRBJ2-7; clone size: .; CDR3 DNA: TGTGCCAGCAGCGTAGAGGCAGGGGGCGGCTACGAGCAGTACTTC; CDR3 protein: CASSVEAGGGYEQYF
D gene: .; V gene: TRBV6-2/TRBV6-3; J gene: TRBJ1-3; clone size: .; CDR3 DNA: TGTGCCAGCAGTTACTCGAGCCGGGAGCTCTTAGACACCATATATTTT; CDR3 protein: CASSYSSRELLDTIYF
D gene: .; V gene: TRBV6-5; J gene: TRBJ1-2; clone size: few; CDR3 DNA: TGTGCCAGCACCGGAGATAGCGATGGCTACACCTTC; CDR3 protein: CASTGDSDGYTF
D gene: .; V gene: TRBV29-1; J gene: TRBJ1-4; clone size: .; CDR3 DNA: TGCAGCTCCCAGGTGTCAGGGAGGGAAAAACTGTTTTTT; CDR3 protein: CSSQVSGREKLFF
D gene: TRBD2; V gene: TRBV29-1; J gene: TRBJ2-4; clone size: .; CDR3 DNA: TGCAGCGTTTGCGGGGGGGTCGCGGACATTCAGTACTTC; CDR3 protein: CSVCGGVADIQYF
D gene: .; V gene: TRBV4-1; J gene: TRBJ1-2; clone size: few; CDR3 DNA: TGCGCCAGCAGCCAAGCCGGACGACCCGAAGGCTACACCTTC; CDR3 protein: CASSQAGRPEGYTF
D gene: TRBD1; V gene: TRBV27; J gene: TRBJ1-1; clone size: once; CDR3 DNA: TGTGCCAGCAGGGGGACAGGAGGCACTGAAGCTTTCTTT; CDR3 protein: CASRGTGGTEAFF
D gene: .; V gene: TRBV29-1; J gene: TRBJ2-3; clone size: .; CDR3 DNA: TGCAGCGTTAGCGGACGGGTGACAGATACGCAGTATTTT; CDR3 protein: CSVSGRVTDTQYF
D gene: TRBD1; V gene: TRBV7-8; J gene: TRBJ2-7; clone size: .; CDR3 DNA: TGTGCCAGCAGCTCCAGGACAGGCTCCTACGAGCAGTACTTC; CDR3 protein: CASSSRTGSYEQYF
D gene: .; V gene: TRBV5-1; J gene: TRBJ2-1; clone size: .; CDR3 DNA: TGCGCCAGCAGCTTGGTGCAGGGGAACAATGAGCAGTTCTTC; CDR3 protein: CASSLVQGNNEQFF
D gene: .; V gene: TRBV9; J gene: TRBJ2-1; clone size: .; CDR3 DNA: TGTGCCCTTTGGGGCAATGAGCAGTTCTTC; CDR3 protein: CALWGNEQFF
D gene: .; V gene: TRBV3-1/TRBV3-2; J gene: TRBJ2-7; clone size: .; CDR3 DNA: TGTGCCAGCGGGGGTTTATACGAGCAGTACTTC; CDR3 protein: CASGGLYEQYF